The rows below give T cell receptor beta chains drawn from one sample of a study of T cell repertoires in cytomegalovirus infection. TCRdb reanalysed the reads using MiXCR and keeps one entry per CDR3 protein. Here the sample spans approximately 600,000 distinct CDR3 sequences, roughly 43% being singletons. No antigen is known for these receptors. Specimen: cultured PBMCs, collected from culture after CMV antigen stimulation. The receptors originated from a human donor in good health (CMV status not recorded). Some clones in this sample may be carry-over from other donors' samples. Both conserved end residues are part of each CDR3. The D gene is left open where the match is weak. Only some rows state a clone size, as once, few, many or a class for expanded clones.

V gene: TRBV12-3/TRBV12-4; clone size: -; J gene: TRBJ1-5; D gene: TRBD1; CDR3 protein: CASSPTGVKSPQHF; CDR3 DNA: TGTGCCAGCAGCCCGACAGGGGTGAAATCGCCCCAGCATTTT
V gene: TRBV7-9; clone size: many; J gene: TRBJ2-3; D gene: -; CDR3 protein: CASSLRPDTDTQYF; CDR3 DNA: TGTGCCAGCAGCTTGAGGCCCGACACAGATACGCAGTATTTT
V gene: TRBV12-3/TRBV12-4; clone size: few; J gene: TRBJ1-2; D gene: -; CDR3 protein: CASSQGGDYGYTF; CDR3 DNA: TGTGCCAGCAGCCAGGGAGGGGACTATGGCTACACCTTC
V gene: TRBV7-2; clone size: many; J gene: TRBJ1-6; D gene: -; CDR3 protein: CASSSVTAHSPLHF; CDR3 DNA: TGTGCCAGCAGCTCGGTGACAGCGCATTCACCCCTCCACTTT
V gene: TRBV7-2; clone size: few; J gene: TRBJ2-5; D gene: TRBD1; CDR3 protein: CASSPGDRLVETQYF; CDR3 DNA: TGTGCCAGCAGCCCAGGGGACAGACTGGTAGAGACCCAGTACTTC
V gene: TRBV19; clone size: once; J gene: TRBJ2-4; D gene: TRBD1; CDR3 protein: CASSRDREAKNIQYF; CDR3 DNA: TGTGCCAGTAGTAGGGACAGAGAGGCCAAAAACATTCAGTACTTC
V gene: TRBV6-2/TRBV6-3; clone size: -; J gene: TRBJ2-5; D gene: TRBD2; CDR3 protein: CASSFLAGGLETQYF; CDR3 DNA: TGTGCCAGCAGCTTCCTTGCGGGAGGCTTAGAGACCCAGTACTTC
V gene: TRBV11-3; clone size: -; J gene: TRBJ2-1; D gene: TRBD2; CDR3 protein: CASSLALLAGDRNEQFF; CDR3 DNA: TGTGCCAGCAGCTTAGCCCTACTAGCGGGGGACCGCAATGAGCAGTTCTTC
V gene: TRBV7-2; clone size: -; J gene: TRBJ1-2; D gene: TRBD1; CDR3 protein: CASSKGQIYGYTF; CDR3 DNA: TGTGCCAGCAGCAAGGGACAGATATATGGCTACACCTTC
V gene: TRBV7-2; clone size: -; J gene: TRBJ2-5; D gene: -; CDR3 protein: CASSYGTLFEETQYF; CDR3 DNA: TGTGCCAGCAGCTACGGGACACTCTTTGAAGAGACCCAGTACTTC
V gene: TRBV6-2/TRBV6-3; clone size: -; J gene: TRBJ2-6; D gene: -; CDR3 protein: CASSYSRPVRGGGANVLTF; CDR3 DNA: TGTGCCAGCAGTTACTCCCGCCCCGTCAGAGGAGGGGGGGCCAACGTCCTGACTTTC
V gene: TRBV7-2; clone size: many; J gene: TRBJ2-3; D gene: -; CDR3 protein: CASSFPGASTDTQYF; CDR3 DNA: TGTGCCAGCAGCTTCCCTGGGGCTAGCACAGATACGCAGTATTTT
V gene: TRBV29-1; clone size: -; J gene: TRBJ2-3; D gene: TRBD2; CDR3 protein: CSVEGGLAGGPFGTDTQYF; CDR3 DNA: TGCAGCGTTGAAGGTGGTCTAGCGGGAGGGCCGTTCGGCACAGATACGCAGTATTTT
V gene: TRBV19; clone size: few; J gene: TRBJ2-3; D gene: TRBD1; CDR3 protein: CASRSRGLSDTQYF; CDR3 DNA: TGTGCCAGCCGTTCCAGGGGGTTGTCAGATACGCAGTATTTT
V gene: TRBV6-6; clone size: -; J gene: TRBJ1-2; D gene: -; CDR3 protein: CASSYVGVGYGYTF; CDR3 DNA: TGTGCCAGCAGTTACGTCGGGGTAGGGTATGGCTACACCTTC
V gene: TRBV11-2; clone size: -; J gene: TRBJ2-7; D gene: -; CDR3 protein: CASSYVGEQYF; CDR3 DNA: TGTGCCAGCAGCTACGTTGGAGAGCAGTACTTC
V gene: TRBV19; clone size: few; J gene: TRBJ2-3; D gene: TRBD1; CDR3 protein: CASSFTSGTGGADTQYF; CDR3 DNA: TGTGCCAGTAGTTTTACCTCCGGGACAGGGGGAGCAGATACGCAGTATTTT
V gene: TRBV7-4; clone size: -; J gene: TRBJ1-5; D gene: TRBD1; CDR3 protein: CASSAGTGHQPQHF; CDR3 DNA: TGTGCCAGCAGCGCCGGGACAGGGCATCAGCCCCAGCATTTT
V gene: TRBV5-1; clone size: -; J gene: TRBJ1-3; D gene: -; CDR3 protein: CASSPVLLSSGNTIYF; CDR3 DNA: TGCGCCAGCAGTCCAGTTCTACTCTCCTCTGGAAACACCATATATTTT
V gene: TRBV7-2; clone size: few; J gene: TRBJ2-1; D gene: TRBD2; CDR3 protein: CASSLPSLAGGSYNEQFF; CDR3 DNA: TGTGCCAGCAGCTTACCCTCACTAGCGGGGGGTTCCTACAATGAGCAGTTCTTC
V gene: TRBV27; clone size: -; J gene: TRBJ2-7; D gene: -; CDR3 protein: CATHPGTAGSYEQYF; CDR3 DNA: TGTGCCACCCACCCAGGGACTGCGGGGTCCTACGAGCAGTACTTC
V gene: TRBV6-1; clone size: few; J gene: TRBJ2-1; D gene: -; CDR3 protein: CASKKRHYEYNEQFF; CDR3 DNA: TGTGCCAGCAAAAAGCGCCATTACGAATACAATGAGCAGTTCTTC
V gene: TRBV6-5; clone size: few; J gene: TRBJ1-3; D gene: -; CDR3 protein: CASSTGLAVGNTIYF; CDR3 DNA: TGTGCCAGCAGTACCGGGTTGGCAGTAGGAAACACCATATATTTT
V gene: TRBV7-2; clone size: -; J gene: TRBJ2-1; D gene: TRBD2; CDR3 protein: CASKRPSGSNEQFF; CDR3 DNA: TGTGCCAGCAAGCGGCCTAGCGGGAGCAATGAGCAGTTCTTC